Here is one T cell receptor (beta chain) with its context. Standard classification criteria confirmed type 1 or type 2 diabetes in all patients. In germline, CDR1 is SGHRS, CDR2 YFSETQ. Trimming removed 4 bases from V and 7 bases from J; junction bases left unmatched: 12. CDR3 length: 16 residues. The data were taken from a study of type 1 and type 2 diabetes patients. PCR was run on genomic DNA. Amplification of the beta chain CDR3 used 30 forward and 13 reverse multiplex primers. TCRdb redid the calling of the multiplex PCR reads with MiXCR, one entry per CDR3 protein. The repertoire holds 250,000 or so distinct CDR3 sequences, with over 45% as singletons.

Sequencing input: peripheral blood mononuclear cells (PBMCs). This clonotype originated in a man aged 18 to 29 with type 2 diabetes. This chain links TRBV5-1 with TRBJ2-7, with TRBD1 matching 12 bases. This chain's CDR3 is CASSPLTGQGAEEQYF. The DNA of the CDR3 is TGCGCCAGCAGCCCACTGACGGGACAGGGGGCGGAAGAGCAGTACTTC.